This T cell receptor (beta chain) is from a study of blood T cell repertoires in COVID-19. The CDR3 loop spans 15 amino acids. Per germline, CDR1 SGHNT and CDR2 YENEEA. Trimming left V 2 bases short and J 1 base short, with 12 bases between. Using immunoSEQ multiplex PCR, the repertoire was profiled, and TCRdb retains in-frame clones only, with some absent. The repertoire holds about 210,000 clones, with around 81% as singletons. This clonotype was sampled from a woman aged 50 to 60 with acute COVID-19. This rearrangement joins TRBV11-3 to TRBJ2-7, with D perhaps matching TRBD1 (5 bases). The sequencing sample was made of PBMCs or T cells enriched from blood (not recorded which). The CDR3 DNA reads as TGTGCCAGCAGCTTAATTCAAGCAGGGTCCTACGAGCAGTACTTC. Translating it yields CASSLIQAGSYEQYF. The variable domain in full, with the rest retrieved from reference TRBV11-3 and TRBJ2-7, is EAGVVQSPRYKIIEKKQPVAFWCNPISGHNTLYWYLQNLGQGPELLIRYENEEAVDDSQLPKDRFSAERLKGVDSTLKIQPAELGDSAVYLCASSLIQAGSYEQYFGPGTRLTVT.